Listed below are T cell receptor beta chains from one sample, sequenced in a study of T cell repertoires in cytomegalovirus infection. These receptors have no identified antigens. TCRdb analysed the reads with MiXCR anew, one entry per CDR3 protein. The table lists about 310,000 distinct CDR3 sequences, 20% to 25% of them singletons, with about 14% in the top ten. This specimen was cultured PBMCs, taken from culture after CMV antigen stimulation. All receptors derive from a human donor in good health (CMV status not recorded). Some clones in this sample may be carry-over from other donors' samples. Each CDR3 is given with its conserved first and last residue. The D gene is left open where the match is weak. Clone size appears in some rows only: once, few, many, or a class for an expanded clone.

j_call,v_call,clone_size,d_call,cdr3_nt,cdr3_aa
TRBJ2-2,TRBV14,.,.,TGTGCCAGCAGGCCAAGACTCACCGGGGAGCTGTTTTTT,CASRPRLTGELFF
TRBJ2-1,TRBV11-2,few,.,TGTGCCAGCAGCTCACGACGACAACAGGGAACCTACAATGAGCAGTTCTTC,CASSSRRQQGTYNEQFF
TRBJ2-6,TRBV7-2,.,.,TGTGCCAGCAGCTTACAGGGTTTTGGGGCCAACGTCCTGACTTTC,CASSLQGFGANVLTF
TRBJ2-3,TRBV7-3,.,TRBD2,TGTGCCAGCAGCTGGACTAGCGGCCAGGGGCAGTATTTT,CASSWTSGQGQYF
TRBJ2-3,TRBV7-2,.,TRBD1,TGTGCCAGCAGCCCCGGACAGGGGGCAGTTACGCAGTATTTT,CASSPGQGAVTQYF
TRBJ2-1,TRBV9,many,.,TGTGCCAGCAGCGTCAGCGGTAGCTTCCCCGAGCAGTTCTTC,CASSVSGSFPEQFF
TRBJ2-1,TRBV3-1,.,TRBD2,TGTGCCAGCAGCCTTGAAATCGCGGCGGGGGGCGATGAGCAGTTCTTC,CASSLEIAAGGDEQFF
TRBJ2-7,TRBV7-6,.,.,TGTGCCAGCAGCCCCCGAGGGGGATACGAGCAGTACTTC,CASSPRGGYEQYF
TRBJ2-5,TRBV7-6,many,TRBD2,TGTGCCAGCAGCCTGGGGACCGGGAGGGAGACCCAGTACTTC,CASSLGTGRETQYF
TRBJ2-5,TRBV12-3/TRBV12-4,.,.,TGTGCCAGCAGTTTCTTGACAGGCCAAGAGACCCAGTACTTC,CASSFLTGQETQYF
TRBJ2-3,TRBV20-1,.,.,TGCAGTGCTAGCCCCGAGGGAGGGGGATATGGGACAGATACGCAGTATTTT,CSASPEGGGYGTDTQYF
TRBJ2-1,TRBV7-8,few,.,TGTGCCAGCAGCCTTACCGGGGCTATGGGGGAGCAGTTCTTC,CASSLTGAMGEQFF
TRBJ2-2,TRBV4-3,many,TRBD2,TGCGCCAGCAGCCCCGGGACTAGCGGGAGATGGACCGGGGAGCTGTTTTTT,CASSPGTSGRWTGELFF
TRBJ2-1,TRBV3-1,once,TRBD2,TGTGCCAGCAGCCAAGGACGGACTAGCGGGAGTTATAATGAGCAGTTCTTC,CASSQGRTSGSYNEQFF
TRBJ2-3,TRBV20-1,few,TRBD1,TGCAGTGCTAGTCCTGGGCCGGGACAGGGGAGGACAGATACGCAGTATTTT,CSASPGPGQGRTDTQYF
TRBJ2-1,TRBV7-2,many,TRBD2,TGTGCCAGCAGCTTACAACTAGCGATCTACAATGAGCAGTTCTTC,CASSLQLAIYNEQFF
TRBJ2-3,TRBV4-1,.,.,TGCGCCAGCAGCCAAGAACAGGGATACGATTCAGGGGATACGCAGTATTTT,CASSQEQGYDSGDTQYF
TRBJ2-3,TRBV10-3,few,.,TGTGCCATCAGTGCTAGCGAGGGCGCAGATACGCAGTATTTT,CAISASEGADTQYF
TRBJ2-2,TRBV2,.,.,TGTGCCAGCAGGGCCGGGGCAGGGGCCTTACGAGTCACCGGGGAGCTGTTTTTT,CASRAGAGALRVTGELFF
TRBJ2-3,TRBV2,.,TRBD2,TGTGCCAGCACCAGGGGAGTAGCGGGAGGCGCAGATACGCAGTATTTT,CASTRGVAGGADTQYF
TRBJ2-2,TRBV20-1,many,.,TGCAGTGCCCCCCTTTATCGGGCAGGGAAGAACACCGGGGAGCTGTTTTTT,CSAPLYRAGKNTGELFF
TRBJ2-2,TRBV12-5,many,TRBD2,TGTGCTAGTGGTTTGAATTTAGCGGGAGCGAACACCGGGGAGCTGTTTTTT,CASGLNLAGANTGELFF
TRBJ1-5,TRBV6-6,few,.,TGTGCCAGCAGTTACACTGGGAACAATCAGCCCCAGCATTTT,CASSYTGNNQPQHF
TRBJ1-3,TRBV12-3/TRBV12-4,.,.,TGTGCCAGCAGCCCCGAGACAGGACCCTCTGGAAACACCATATATTTT,CASSPETGPSGNTIYF
TRBJ2-3,TRBV24-1,.,.,TGTGCCACCAGTGATTTAGGCGGCACAGATACGCAGTATTTT,CATSDLGGTDTQYF
TRBJ2-1,TRBV12-5,few,.,TGTGCTAGTGGTTTGGTACTAACGGCGAATGAGCAGTTCTTC,CASGLVLTANEQFF
TRBJ1-1,TRBV28,.,.,TGTGCCAGCAGTTTGACAGGCCTGGGGAACACTGAAGCTTTCTTT,CASSLTGLGNTEAFF
TRBJ2-1,TRBV7-2,many,.,TGTGCCAGCAGCCGCAGAATGGGAGCTAGCGAGACCTTCTCCTACAATGAGCAGTTCTTC,CASSRRMGASETFSYNEQFF
TRBJ2-1,TRBV5-1,.,.,TGCGCCAGCAGCTTGGTGAGGGGGGCGAATGAGCAGTTCTTC,CASSLVRGANEQFF
TRBJ2-1,TRBV6-6,.,.,TGTGCCAGCAGTTACTCAGCAGAAGGGCAGTTCTTC,CASSYSAEGQFF
TRBJ2-1,TRBV7-2,few,TRBD1,TGTGCCAGCAGCTTACAGGGGGCGGATGAGCAGTTCTTC,CASSLQGADEQFF
TRBJ1-5,TRBV6-1,few,.,TGTGCCAGCAGTGAGGGTGTAGGTCAGCCCCAGCATTTT,CASSEGVGQPQHF
TRBJ1-6,TRBV4-1,.,.,TGCGCCAGCAGCCAAGTGGGAGGCCGCTATAATTCACCCCTCCACTTT,CASSQVGGRYNSPLHF
TRBJ2-2,TRBV6-2/TRBV6-3,.,.,TGTGCCAGCAGTCAAGGACAGTCGAACACCGGGGAGCTGTTTTTT,CASSQGQSNTGELFF
TRBJ2-1,TRBV28,.,.,TGTGCCAGCAGTTTTCTTAGCGGCTCCTACAATGAGCAGTTCTTC,CASSFLSGSYNEQFF
TRBJ2-1,TRBV6-1,many,TRBD2,TGTGCCAGCGGATTAGCGGGAGGATTCTCCTACAATGAGCAGTTCTTC,CASGLAGGFSYNEQFF